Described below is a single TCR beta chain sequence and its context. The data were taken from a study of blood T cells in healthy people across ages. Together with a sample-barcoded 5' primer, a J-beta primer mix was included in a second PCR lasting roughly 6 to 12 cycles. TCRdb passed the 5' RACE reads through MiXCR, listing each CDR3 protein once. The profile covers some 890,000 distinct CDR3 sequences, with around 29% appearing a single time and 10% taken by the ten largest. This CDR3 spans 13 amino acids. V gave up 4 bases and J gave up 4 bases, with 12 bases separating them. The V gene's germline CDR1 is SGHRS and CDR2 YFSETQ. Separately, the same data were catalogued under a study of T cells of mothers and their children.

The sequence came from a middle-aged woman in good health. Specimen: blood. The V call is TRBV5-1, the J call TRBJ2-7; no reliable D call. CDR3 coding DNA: TGCGCCAGCAGCCCGAAGGACGGGTACGAGCAGTACTTC. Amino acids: CASSPKDGYEQYF.